What follows is one T cell receptor beta chain and its context. The antigen remains unidentified. Germline V gives CDR1 SNHLY, CDR2 FYNNEI. This CDR3 has 13 residues. The V end lost 8 bases, the J end lost 0 bases, and 10 bases lay between the germline ends. The genomic DNA of each subset was split evenly across several immunoSEQ plates. This table comes from immunoSEQ multiplex PCR, and its TCRdb copy is limited to in-frame clones, with some not included. The table records roughly 2.2 million clones, less than 95% of them present only once. This specimen comes from a study of shared clonotypes between healthy human individuals. Study conclusions and caveats: Across a few donors, naive CD4 shared 4.5% to 6%, naive CD8 less than 4%, memory CD4 about 2.4%, memory CD8 0.4%. The low donor count limited represented genetic and exposure-history diversity.

A CD45RA+ naive subset and a CD45RA-negative memory subset were split from CD4+ cells. The clonotype comes from a man between 18 and 35 years old in good health. Some clones in this sample may be carry-over from other donors' samples. The chain recombines TRBV2 with TRBJ2-5; weak D call: TRBD2 (5 bases). Sequences were obtained from naive CD4+ T cells from PBMCs. Subset denoted: CD45RA+ positively selected. CDR3 sequence reads: CASGVRDQETQYF. In DNA form, the CDR3 reads TGTGCCAGCGGGGTGAGGGACCAAGAGACCCAGTACTTC.